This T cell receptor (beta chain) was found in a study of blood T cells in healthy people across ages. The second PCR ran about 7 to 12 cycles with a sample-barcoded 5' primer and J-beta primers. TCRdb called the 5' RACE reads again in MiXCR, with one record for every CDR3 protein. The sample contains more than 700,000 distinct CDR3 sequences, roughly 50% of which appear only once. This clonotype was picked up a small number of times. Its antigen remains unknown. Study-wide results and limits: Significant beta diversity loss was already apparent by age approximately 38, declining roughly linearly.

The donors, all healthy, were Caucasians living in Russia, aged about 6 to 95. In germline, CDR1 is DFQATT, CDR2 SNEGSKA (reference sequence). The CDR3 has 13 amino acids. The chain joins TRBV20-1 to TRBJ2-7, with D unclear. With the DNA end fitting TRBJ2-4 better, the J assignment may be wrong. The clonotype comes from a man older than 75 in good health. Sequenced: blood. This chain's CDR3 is CSASLVEGDIQYF. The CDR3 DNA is TGCAGTGCTAGCCTTGTTGAAGGTGACATTCAGTACTTC.